Following are 4 T cell receptor beta chains from one sample sequenced in a study of post-analysis software for immune sequencing data. Findings of the study overall: In patients, four to six TRBV segments were more frequent than in controls, with TRBV5-6, TRBV5-1 and TRBV20-1 among them.

The authors incorporated unique molecular identifiers into the TCR beta cDNA libraries. MiXCR was run by TCRdb on the PCR reads, yielding one entry per CDR3 protein. The data contain 600,000 to 750,000 distinct CDR3 sequences, 55% to 60% of them singletons. These receptors' antigens are unknown. Sequences were obtained from blood. Receptors were obtained from a girl aged 2-10 years with multiple sclerosis.

The rearrangement joins TRBV7-2 to TRBJ2-1; unclear D gene. The CDR3 consists of 17 residues. Germline V gives CDR1 SGHTA, CDR2 FQGNSA. Trimming shortened V by 1 base and J by 3 bases, and 16 bases separated the two germline ends. CDR3 loop: CASSLVSFGNSYNEQFF. DNA of the CDR3: TGTGCCAGCAGCTTAGTAAGTTTCGGAAATAGCTACAATGAGCAGTTCTTC.

This clonotype has only a few counts. The chain couples TRBV12-3 or TRBV12-4 to TRBJ2-3; D remains unclear. The V and J ends lost 5 bases and 6 bases respectively, with 6 bases between them. This CDR3 region has 11 residues. CDR3 in amino acids: CASSQSDTQYF. For the CDR3, the DNA is TGTGCCAGCAGTCAGTCGGATACGCAGTATTTT.

The chain uses TRBV7-3 and TRBJ2-3; TRBD2 aligns across 8 bases. This CDR3 has 15 amino acids. CDR1 and CDR2 from the germline V gene are SGHTA and FQGTGA. Losses at the gene ends were 5 bases for V and 5 bases for J; bases not matched to a gene: 9. The CDR3 bases are TGTGCCAGCAGCCGCTTCGCAGCGGGAGAAGATACGCAGTATTTT. Protein: CASSRFAAGEDTQYF.

Here the CDR3 reads CASSLARGSTGELFF. Written as DNA, the CDR3 is TGTGCCAGCAGCTTAGCACGGGGGAGCACCGGGGAGCTGTTTTTT. The chain has TRBV7-6 and TRBJ2-2; possibly TRBD2 for D (6 bases). Trimming removed 0 bases at V and 4 bases at J, with 9 bases between. The CDR3 covers 15 residues. Germline CDR1 and CDR2: SGHVS and FNYEAQ.